This entry lists 20 T cell receptor beta chains sequenced from one sample in a study of T-cell reconstitution after alpha-beta-depleted transplantation in children. Unique molecular identifiers tagged the TCRbeta library. TCRdb redid the calling of the PCR reads with MiXCR, one entry per CDR3 protein. The sample records around 580,000 distinct CDR3 sequences, 20% to 25% being singletons. The sequencing here drew on PBMCs, mostly from graft donor cells, taken 360 days after TCRalphabeta/CD19-depleted stem cell transplant. The receptor set was obtained from a boy under two years old who had a stem cell transplant for acute myeloid leukemia, so the T cells may come from the graft donor.

V gene TRBV15 combines with J gene TRBJ2-1, with 7 positions matching TRBD2. The CDR3 contains 18 residues. Germline V gene data show CDR1 as LNHNV and CDR2 as YYDKDF (reference sequence). J lost 2 bases, V lost 1 base, and 11 bases had no gene match. The CDR3 DNA reads TGTGCCACCAGCAGAGCCTCTTTTCTAGCGGCCCCCTACAATGAGCAGTTCTTC. Protein: CATSRASFLAAPYNEQFF.

This clonotype was seen only a few times. The chain carries TRBV15 and TRBJ2-7; TRBD2 is a possible D gene (6 bases). Per germline, CDR1 LNHNV and CDR2 YYDKDF (reference sequence). The CDR3 consists of 14 residues. Trimming took 0 bases from V and 2 from J, leaving 8 bases between them. CDR3 protein: CATSRDLATYEQYF. CDR3 sequence (DNA): TGTGCCACCAGCAGAGATCTAGCGACCTACGAGCAGTACTTC.

In this sample, this clonotype turned up many times. The chain recombines TRBV7-9 with TRBJ2-3; either TRBD1 or TRBD2 may supply D (5 bases each). The germline gives CDR1 SEHNR, CDR2 FQNEAQ (reference sequence). Trimming removed 5 bases from V and 0 bases from J, with 12 bases in between. This CDR3 has 15 amino acids. DNA for the CDR3: TGTGCCAGCAGCCCCGGGACCCAAAGCACAGATACGCAGTATTTT. It codes for CASSPGTQSTDTQYF.

This clonotype was detected only a few times. The chain employs TRBV20-1 and TRBJ1-6; the D is unclear. CDR3 length: 12 amino acids. From germline, CDR1 is DFQATT and CDR2 SNEGSKA (reference sequence). Trimming took off 1 base at V and 8 bases at J, with 6 bases between the two ends. CDR3 sequence: CSARGLDSPLHF. In DNA form, the CDR3 reads TGCAGTGCTAGAGGACTCGATTCACCCCTCCACTTT.

This clonotype has more than one count but fewer than ten. This chain uses TRBV12-3 or TRBV12-4 with TRBJ2-6; D is ambiguous. V dropped 6 bases and J dropped 0 bases, with 6 bases sitting between them. CDR3 length equals 14 residues. Here the CDR3 DNA reads TGTGCCAGCAGATACAGCTCTGGGGCCAACGTCCTGACTTTC. Translation gives CASRYSSGANVLTF.

At least ten counts were recorded for this clonotype. The rearrangement joins TRBV29-1 to TRBJ2-7, with unresolved D. Deletions cut 6 bases from V and 2 bases from J, with 17 bases between. Germline loops: CDR1 SQVTM, CDR2 ANQGSEA. The CDR3 loop spans 14 amino acids. In DNA form, the CDR3 reads TGCAGCGTCGCTACCTGGGCGGCCGCCTACGAGCAGTACTTC. It translates to CSVATWAAAYEQYF.

The chain employs TRBV6-5 and TRBJ1-1, with no clear D. Germline V gene lookup returns CDR1 MNHEY and CDR2 SVGAGI. The CDR3 sequence is 15 residues long. V was trimmed by 0 bases and J by 3 bases, leaving 11 bases between them. CDR3 residues: CASSYSWASDTEAFF. In nucleotides, the CDR3 is TGTGCCAGCAGTTACTCATGGGCCAGCGACACTGAAGCTTTCTTT.

This clonotype was recorded at least ten times. The V and J genes are TRBV24-1 and TRBJ2-3; D could derive from TRBD1 or TRBD2 (5 bases each). V shed 0 bases and J shed 1 base, with 10 bases lying between them. This CDR3 has 16 amino acids. Germline V CDR1 and CDR2: KGHDR, SFDVKD. As DNA, the CDR3 is TGTGCCACCAGTGATTTGGTGAGGGACCGCACAGATACGCAGTATTTT. Translated: CATSDLVRDRTDTQYF.

In its sample, this clonotype was seen a few times. The chain is built from TRBV20-1 and TRBJ2-6; D may be TRBD2 (5 bases). With 3 bases removed from V and 0 bases from J, the gap between germline ends came to 9 bases. The germline CDR1 and CDR2 sequences are DFQATT and SNEGSKA (reference sequence). CDR3 length: 15 residues. The DNA of the CDR3 is TGCAGTGCTAGCCGGAGGCTCTCTGGGGCCAACGTCCTGACTTTC. Translated: CSASRRLSGANVLTF.

The V and J genes are TRBV24-1 and TRBJ1-1, with D tentatively TRBD1 (5 bases). V lost 5 bases and J lost 3, with 6 bases in between. The CDR3 consists of 12 residues. Per the germline V gene, CDR1 is KGHDR and CDR2 is SFDVKD. The CDR3 reads CATSVGDTEAFF. As DNA, the CDR3 is TGTGCCACCAGTGTAGGGGACACTGAAGCTTTCTTT.

At least ten counts were recorded for this clonotype. Here the CDR3 reads CASSSRTGGAEKLFF. DNA for the CDR3: TGCGCCAGCAGCTCCCGGACAGGAGGGGCGGAAAAACTGTTTTTT. The chain employs TRBV5-1 and TRBJ1-4; 7 bases are shared with TRBD1. After removal of 3 bases from V and 8 bases from J, the junction contained 10 bases not matched to a gene. Germline loops: CDR1 SGHRS, CDR2 YFSETQ. This CDR3 spans 15 amino acids.

V usage is TRBV14 and J usage is TRBJ2-7; D is uncertain. This CDR3 contains 15 residues. Trimming cost V 2 bases and J 2 bases, with 13 bases left between them. From germline, CDR1 is SGHDN and CDR2 FVKESK. CDR3 DNA: TGTGCCAGCAGCCAAAAGTGGCACAGCACCTACGAGCAGTACGTC. Its translation is CASSQKWHSTYEQYV.

The sample holds a few counts of this clonotype. The rearrangement joins TRBV6-5 to TRBJ1-1; 7 positions match TRBD1. The CDR3 contains 16 residues. Looked up from germline, CDR1 is MNHEY and CDR2 is SVGAGI. J lost 12 bases, V lost 2 bases, and 18 bases had no gene match. CDR3 coding DNA: TGTGCCAGCAGTTACAGGGTCCGGGACAGTCCAAAGTCGCCTTTCTTT. This encodes CASSYRVRDSPKSPFF.

This clonotype came up many times. The chain recombines TRBV18 with TRBJ2-5; D remains ambiguous. Trimming removed 2 bases from V and 5 bases from J, with 6 bases in between. Germline V gene data show CDR1 as KGHSH and CDR2 as LQKENI. This CDR3 contains 12 residues. CDR3 DNA sequence: TGTGCCAGCTCACCAATCGGGGAGACCCAGTACTTC. Translating it yields CASSPIGETQYF. Variable domain in full (rest from reference TRBV18 and TRBJ2-5): NAGVMQNPRHLVRRRGQEARLRCSPMKGHSHVYWYRQLPEEGLKFMVYLQKENIIDESGMPKERFSAEFPKEGPSILRIQQVVRGDSAAYFCASSPIGETQYFGPGTRLLVL.

This clonotype has just one count. The rearrangement uses TRBV5-6 and TRBJ2-2; D might be TRBD2 (6 bases). With 1 base removed from V and 6 bases from J, the gap between germline ends came to 19 bases. Per the germline V gene, CDR1 is SGHDT and CDR2 is YYEEEE. The CDR3 is 17 residues long. The CDR3 protein is CASSLLRGKPYPGELFF. The CDR3 DNA reads as TGTGCCAGCAGCTTGCTTCGGGGGAAGCCTTATCCCGGGGAGCTGTTTTTT.

The chain carries TRBV10-2 and TRBJ2-7; 10 bases are shared with TRBD2. The CDR3 is made up of 14 amino acids. Germline loops: CDR1 WSHSY, CDR2 SAAADI. Trimming removed 6 bases from V and 6 bases from J; junction bases left unmatched: 8. The CDR3 DNA sequence: TGCGCCAGCAGCTTAGCGGGGGGCCCCCGCGAGCAGTACGTC. Residues: CASSLAGGPREQYV.

The chain links TRBV20-1 to TRBJ2-1; 10 nucleotides match TRBD2. This CDR3 has 14 amino acids. J was trimmed by 6 bases and V by 4 bases; bases with no gene match: 6. Germline V gene data show CDR1 as DFQATT and CDR2 as SNEGSKA (reference sequence). CDR3 region: CSAIIAGGVNEQFF. CDR3 sequence (DNA): TGCAGTGCTATAATAGCGGGGGGTGTCAATGAGCAGTTCTTC.

This clonotype turned up a few times. V and J are TRBV5-1 and TRBJ2-1, with 12 bases matching TRBD2. Per the germline V gene, CDR1 is SGHRS and CDR2 is YFSETQ. The V segment lost 2 bases and the J segment 6 bases; nucleotides outside the gene matches: 6. The CDR3 totals 16 residues. This chain's CDR3 is CASSLGLAGPLNEQFF. The DNA of the CDR3 is TGCGCCAGCAGCTTAGGACTAGCGGGACCCCTCAATGAGCAGTTCTTC.

This clonotype was seen at least ten times. This chain joins TRBV7-9 and TRBJ1-5; D is unclear. The CDR3 totals 11 residues. The V gene's germline CDR1 is SEHNR and CDR2 FQNEAQ (reference sequence). Trimming pared 5 bases from V and 9 bases from J, leaving 8 bases between. The CDR3 spells CASSTDGPQHF. The CDR3 nucleotides are TGTGCCAGCAGCACCGACGGGCCCCAGCATTTT.

This clonotype came up many times. The V call is TRBV5-1, the J call TRBJ2-1, with 9 bases fitting TRBD2. V was clipped by 2 bases and J by 8 bases; unmatched bases: 8. The CDR3 is made up of 15 amino acids. Germline V gene data show CDR1 as SGHRS and CDR2 as YFSETQ. The CDR3 sequence is CASSFRAGGSDEQFF. Here the CDR3 DNA reads TGCGCCAGCAGCTTCCGAGCGGGGGGCTCTGATGAGCAGTTCTTC.